This TCR beta chain stems from a study of blood T cell repertoires in COVID-19. Study as a whole: COVID-19 samples collected from the United States, Italy and Spain covered acute and convalescent phases. Sample material is recorded as cDNA or gDNA derived from T cells, B-cell-depleted T cells, or PBMCs.

Points on this clone: Germline and junction disagree at one end, which may indicate a read error.

In the original analysis: By means of reference gene primer amplification, nucleated cell counts were estimated. Method: immunoSEQ multiplex PCR; TCRdb's copy keeps in-frame clones and lacks some. That table is the source of V, J and clone size, and D and trimming were worked out from the DNA. This table has about 160,000 clones, less than 90% appearing once. The CDR3 has 14 amino acids. Germline lookup yields CDR1 SGHAT and CDR2 FQNNGV. The receptor comes from a man younger than 35 with active or convalescent COVID-19. The source material was peripheral blood. This rearrangement joins TRBV11-2 to TRBJ1-1; no clear D gene. CDR3 amino acids: CASSLAEGYSEAFF. The DNA for the CDR3 is TGTGCCAGCAGTTTAGCCGAGGGCTATAGTGAAGCTTTCTTT.